The clone carrying this T cell receptor (beta chain) was recorded many times. The antigen is not known. The data are from a study of read filtering for tumor transcriptome and immune sequencing. General study findings and limits: The sorted CD138-negative fraction was a mixed bone marrow immune population, not purified T cells.

The CDR3 spans 15 residues. Germline lookup yields CDR1 SGHDT and CDR2 YYEEEE. Trimming stripped 2 bases from V and 8 bases from J, with 17 bases between. This library used around 400 ng RNA and molecular barcoded adaptors spanning alpha/delta and beta/gamma chains. TCRdb passed the reads through MiXCR, listing each CDR3 protein once. The sample includes 130,000 or so distinct CDR3 sequences, roughly 13% of them seen just once. The TCR was taken from a donor over 35 with multiple myeloma. The sequenced sample was a population of CD138-negative cells sorted from bone marrow. V gene TRBV5-6 combines with J gene TRBJ2-1; D unresolved. CDR3 sequence reads: CASSFLVLLDHEQFF. CDR3 sequence (DNA): TGTGCCAGCAGCTTTCTGGTTTTACTGGACCATGAGCAGTTCTTC.